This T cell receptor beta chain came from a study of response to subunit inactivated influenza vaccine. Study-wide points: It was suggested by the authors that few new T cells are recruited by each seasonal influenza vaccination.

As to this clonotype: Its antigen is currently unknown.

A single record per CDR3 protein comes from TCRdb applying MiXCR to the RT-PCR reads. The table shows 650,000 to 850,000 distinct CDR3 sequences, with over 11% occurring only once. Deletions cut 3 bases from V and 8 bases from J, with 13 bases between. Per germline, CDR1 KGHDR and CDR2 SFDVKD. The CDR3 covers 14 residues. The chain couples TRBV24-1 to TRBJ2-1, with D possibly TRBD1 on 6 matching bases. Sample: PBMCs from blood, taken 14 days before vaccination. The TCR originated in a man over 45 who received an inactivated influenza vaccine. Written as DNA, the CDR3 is TGTGCCACCAGTGATCATCTACAGGGCGATGAGCAGTTCTTC. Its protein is CATSDHLQGDEQFF.